A selection of T cell receptor beta chains follows, all from one sample in a study of shared clonotypes between healthy human individuals. TCRdb's table, derived via immunoSEQ multiplex PCR, lists solely in-frame clones and lacks some. The sample holds about 1 million clones, about 75% seen once. Sequenced input: memory CD4+ T cells sorted from blood. The receptors here all came from a man aged 18 to 30 in good health. Both conserved end residues are part of each CDR3. Each record gives: D gene, V gene, J gene, CDR3 protein. A D gene is named only where the DNA matches it firmly.

D gene: -; V gene: TRBV4-3; J gene: TRBJ2-3; CDR3 protein: CASSQASTDTQYF
D gene: TRBD2; V gene: TRBV5-1; J gene: TRBJ2-7; CDR3 protein: CASSLSTSGAGNSYEQYF
D gene: -; V gene: TRBV6-8; J gene: TRBJ2-7; CDR3 protein: CASSYSQGNCEVF
D gene: -; V gene: TRBV6-6; J gene: TRBJ2-7; CDR3 protein: CASGWETEQYF
D gene: -; V gene: TRBV6-5; J gene: TRBJ1-1; CDR3 protein: CASSYSIGGAEAFF
D gene: -; V gene: TRBV6-1; J gene: TRBJ1-5; CDR3 protein: CASSEGTDSNQPQHF
D gene: TRBD1; V gene: TRBV7-8; J gene: TRBJ1-1; CDR3 protein: CASSLRQGAAFF
D gene: -; V gene: TRBV30; J gene: TRBJ1-3; CDR3 protein: CAWRGNSGTFRSGNTIYF
D gene: TRBD2; V gene: TRBV7-2; J gene: TRBJ2-1; CDR3 protein: CASSLVSGGGARNEQFF
D gene: TRBD2; V gene: TRBV5-1; J gene: TRBJ2-1; CDR3 protein: CASSARGGRREETYNEQFF
D gene: -; V gene: TRBV5-5; J gene: TRBJ2-3; CDR3 protein: CASSPGTGTDTQYF
D gene: -; V gene: TRBV7-7; J gene: TRBJ2-1; CDR3 protein: CASSPLPGEQFF
D gene: -; V gene: TRBV29-1; J gene: TRBJ1-1; CDR3 protein: CSVDEGPSYTEAFF
D gene: -; V gene: TRBV27; J gene: TRBJ1-4; CDR3 protein: CASRAIESEKLFF
D gene: -; V gene: TRBV30; J gene: TRBJ2-7; CDR3 protein: CAWSVSREQYF
D gene: TRBD1; V gene: TRBV30; J gene: TRBJ2-3; CDR3 protein: CAWSLNSGTEQYF
D gene: TRBD2; V gene: TRBV27; J gene: TRBJ2-7; CDR3 protein: CASSLLAGRHEQYF
D gene: -; V gene: TRBV15; J gene: TRBJ2-3; CDR3 protein: CATSRDLTDTQYF
D gene: -; V gene: TRBV7-2; J gene: TRBJ2-7; CDR3 protein: CASSPPVGVTYEQYF
D gene: -; V gene: TRBV5-1; J gene: TRBJ2-5; CDR3 protein: CASSLYGGQETQYF
D gene: -; V gene: TRBV7-2; J gene: TRBJ1-1; CDR3 protein: CASSLVGGANTEAFF
D gene: -; V gene: TRBV10-2; J gene: TRBJ2-7; CDR3 protein: CASSEEGLGSYEQYF
D gene: TRBD1; V gene: TRBV4-1; J gene: TRBJ2-1; CDR3 protein: CASSQYYRGTGSYNEQFF
D gene: -; V gene: TRBV10-3; J gene: TRBJ1-4; CDR3 protein: CAISGRVDEKLFF
D gene: -; V gene: TRBV11-1; J gene: TRBJ1-3; CDR3 protein: CASSPMGHSGNTIYF
D gene: TRBD1; V gene: TRBV5-6; J gene: TRBJ1-2; CDR3 protein: CASSFYRGAYGYTF
D gene: TRBD1; V gene: TRBV7-9; J gene: TRBJ1-4; CDR3 protein: CASSLAGQGRSEKLFF
D gene: -; V gene: TRBV15; J gene: TRBJ2-1; CDR3 protein: CAIKGKTVGNEQFF
D gene: TRBD1; V gene: TRBV11-2; J gene: TRBJ2-7; CDR3 protein: CASSLHGTGGHEQYF
D gene: TRBD1; V gene: TRBV5-1; J gene: TRBJ2-5; CDR3 protein: CASSRTGDSEETQYF
D gene: TRBD1; V gene: TRBV6-9; J gene: TRBJ2-6; CDR3 protein: CASSHQIRDREKDAGANVLTF
D gene: TRBD1; V gene: TRBV18; J gene: TRBJ2-5; CDR3 protein: CASSLDRGAKTQYF
D gene: TRBD1; V gene: TRBV10-3; J gene: TRBJ2-7; CDR3 protein: CAISRGTSSYEQYF
D gene: -; V gene: TRBV7-8; J gene: TRBJ1-6; CDR3 protein: CASSLEGGGSYNSPLHF
D gene: -; V gene: TRBV2; J gene: TRBJ1-1; CDR3 protein: CASTRGGVMGGEAFF
D gene: -; V gene: TRBV5-1; J gene: TRBJ2-7; CDR3 protein: CASASNGGYSYEQYF
D gene: -; V gene: TRBV2; J gene: TRBJ1-4; CDR3 protein: CASGAESRDEKLFF
D gene: -; V gene: TRBV30; J gene: TRBJ1-6; CDR3 protein: CAWKSRVPYNSPLHF
D gene: TRBD2; V gene: TRBV5-1; J gene: TRBJ2-3; CDR3 protein: CASSLAGEVTDTQYF
D gene: -; V gene: TRBV28; J gene: TRBJ2-1; CDR3 protein: CASRSLHSVSSYNEQFF
D gene: TRBD1; V gene: TRBV6-6; J gene: TRBJ1-2; CDR3 protein: CASSVDRGTYYGYTF